Shown below are 7 T cell receptor beta chains from a single sample sequenced in a study of shared clonotypes between healthy human individuals. The protocol was immunoSEQ multiplex PCR, while the TCRdb copy is restricted to in-frame clones and leaves out a portion. The sample shows 2.5 million or so clones, around nine tenths of them seen only once. Source material: naive CD4+ T cells sorted from blood. The subset here: CD45RA+ positively selected. The origin of the receptors is a man aged 18 to 29 in good health.

The chain has TRBV7-8 and TRBJ2-3, with D hard to call. Per germline, CDR1 SGHVS and CDR2 FQNEAQ. V dropped 5 bases and J dropped 1 base, with 19 bases sitting between them. The CDR3 runs to 17 residues. The CDR3 here is CASSQWREASGTDTQYF. DNA of the CDR3: TGTGCCAGCAGCCAATGGAGAGAGGCGTCCGGCACAGATACGCAGTATTTT.

V gene TRBV6-5 combines with J gene TRBJ1-4; 7 bases agree with TRBD1. The CDR3 length is 14 residues. The V gene's germline CDR1 is MNHEY and CDR2 SVGAGI. V gave up 6 bases and J gave up 5 bases; unmatched junction bases: 6. The CDR3 DNA follows: TGTGCCAGCAGAAGACAGGGACTCAATGAAAAACTGTTTTTT. Translation: CASRRQGLNEKLFF.

The J gene is TRBJ2-5, the V gene TRBV5-1; possibly TRBD1 for D (6 bases). The J call could be wrong; TRBJ2-7 is a better fit for the DNA end. This CDR3 spans 13 amino acids. The germline V gene encodes CDR1 SGHRS and CDR2 YFSETQ. This CDR3 reads CASSLQGQNEQYF. The CDR3 region has the DNA TGCGCCAGCAGCTTGCAGGGGCAAAACGAGCAGTACTTC.

The V call is TRBV4-3, the J call TRBJ2-1; D may be TRBD1 (5 bases). The CDR3 loop spans 17 amino acids. The ends were cut back, 0 bases at V and 0 bases at J, with 12 bases in the middle. The germline gives CDR1 LGHNA, CDR2 YSLEER. The DNA for the CDR3 is TGCGCCAGCAGCCAAGATCGTCCGACAGTCTCCTACAATGAGCAGTTCTTC. Protein product: CASSQDRPTVSYNEQFF.

With respect to this clone: The same CDR3 can be traced to other DNA sequences in this sample. The J gene is TRBJ1-4, the V gene TRBV5-1, with 8 bases that match TRBD1. V was pared by 2 bases and J by 3 bases, with 3 bases of the junction left unmatched. Germline assignment: CDR1 SGHRS and CDR2 YFSETQ. The CDR3 contains 15 residues. The CDR3 is CASSFQGAANEKLFF. Here the CDR3 DNA reads TGCGCCAGCAGCTTCCAGGGGGCGGCTAATGAAAAACTGTTTTTT. The whole variable domain, filled in from reference TRBV5-1 and TRBJ1-4, reads KAGVTQTPRYLIKTRGQQVTLSCSPISGHRSVSWYQQTPGQGLQFLFEYFSETQRNKGNFPGRFSGRQFSNSRSEMNVSTLELGDSALYLCASSFQGAANEKLFFGSGTQLSVL.

The chain links TRBV6-5 to TRBJ2-7; 9 nucleotides align to TRBD1. J gave up 9 bases and V 6 bases, and 3 bases lay outside the gene matches. CDR1 is MNHEY, CDR2 SVGAGI, per germline. The CDR3 is 11 residues long. CDR3 DNA sequence: TGTGCCAGCAGCTGGGGACAGGGGCAGTACTTC. It codes for CASSWGQGQYF.

V gene TRBV6-5 combines with J gene TRBJ1-1; D gene uncertain. The CDR3 has 16 amino acids. The germline V gene has CDR1 MNHEY and CDR2 SVGAGI. V was cut by 2 bases and J by 1 base, with 14 bases left in between. CDR3 sequence: CASSYRGRSPNTEAFF. CDR3 in DNA: TGTGCCAGCAGTTACCGAGGCAGGAGCCCGAACACTGAAGCTTTCTTT.